Listed below are T cell receptor beta chains from one sample, sequenced in a study of CD8+CD57+ T cells in acquired aplastic anemia. A single record per CDR3 protein comes from TCRdb applying MiXCR to the reads. The table lists 250,000 to 300,000 distinct CDR3 sequences, around three fifths of them singletons. Specimen: sorted CD4+, CD8+, or CD8+CD57+ T cells (not recorded which) from PBMCs. The receptors derive from a human donor with severe aplastic anemia or a healthy control (not recorded which). Each CDR3 is given with its conserved first and last residue. A D gene is named only where the DNA matches it firmly. Where a row states a size, it is once, few, many or the class of an expanded clone; other rows omit it.

few,TRBV20-1,10,TRBJ2-5,NA,CSASLETQYF,TGCAGTGCTAGTCTGGAGACCCAGTACTTC
NA,TRBV3-1,18,TRBJ1-5,TRBD1,CASSQARKPGGYNQPQHF,TGTGCCAGCAGCCAAGCCAGAAAGCCAGGGGGGTACAATCAGCCCCAGCATTTT
NA,TRBV20-1,14,TRBJ2-1,TRBD2,CSAGEREGQGEQFF,TGCAGTGCGGGGGAGCGGGAGGGCCAAGGAGAGCAGTTCTTC
many,TRBV12-3/TRBV12-4,15,TRBJ2-7,TRBD1,CASSLARQGASEQYF,TGTGCCAGCAGTTTAGCGCGGCAGGGGGCAAGCGAGCAGTACTTC
many,TRBV5-1,16,TRBJ2-5,TRBD2,CASSQGLAGGQETQYF,TGCGCCAGCAGCCAGGGACTAGCGGGGGGGCAGGAGACCCAGTACTTC
NA,TRBV29-1,12,TRBJ2-2,NA,CSVGVNTGELFF,TGCAGCGTTGGGGTGAACACCGGGGAGCTGTTTTTT
few,TRBV5-1,15,TRBJ2-5,NA,CASSITGTPQETQYF,TGCGCCAGCAGCATAACTGGGACACCCCAAGAGACCCAGTACTTC
NA,TRBV24-1,14,TRBJ2-3,TRBD1,CATSDPGQGDTQYF,TGTGCCACCAGTGATCCCGGACAGGGGGATACGCAGTATTTT
NA,TRBV12-3/TRBV12-4,15,TRBJ1-2,TRBD1,CASSSGGPTGSGYTF,TGTGCCAGCAGTAGCGGGGGCCCGACAGGGTCCGGCTACACCTTC
NA,TRBV6-5,15,TRBJ2-7,TRBD2,CASSLSGGYSYEQYF,TGTGCCAGCAGCCTTAGCGGGGGGTACTCCTACGAGCAGTACTTC
NA,TRBV7-2,12,TRBJ2-7,NA,CASSPALYEQYF,TGTGCCAGCAGTCCGGCGCTCTACGAGCAGTACTTC
many,TRBV12-3/TRBV12-4,15,TRBJ1-1,NA,CASSLGGGPNTEAFF,TGTGCCAGCAGCCTGGGGGGGGGACCGAACACTGAAGCTTTCTTT
once,TRBV5-4,13,TRBJ1-2,NA,CASGKGLRAGYTF,TGTGCCAGCGGGAAGGGGTTACGAGCTGGCTACACCTTC
NA,TRBV5-1,16,TRBJ2-3,NA,CASSYNAPIGTDTQYF,TGCGCCAGCAGCTATAATGCCCCAATCGGCACAGATACGCAGTATTTT
many,TRBV30,12,TRBJ1-6,NA,CAWRNLGSPLHF,TGTGCCTGGAGGAATTTGGGATCACCCCTCCACTTT
few,TRBV6-5,11,TRBJ2-7,NA,CASSYSHEQYF,TGTGCCAGCAGTTACTCACACGAGCAGTACTTC
NA,TRBV6-5,13,TRBJ1-2,NA,CASSYGRNYGYTF,TGTGCCAGCAGTTACGGCCGGAACTATGGCTACACCTTC
NA,TRBV7-2,14,TRBJ2-7,NA,CASRNWGPSYEQYF,TGTGCCAGCAGGAACTGGGGGCCCTCCTACGAGCAGTACTTC
many,TRBV15,15,TRBJ2-2,TRBD1,CATSRVGTGVGELFF,TGTGCCACCAGCAGAGTGGGGACAGGGGTCGGGGAGCTGTTTTTT
many,TRBV7-9,14,TRBJ2-7,NA,CASSPDTPPYEQYF,TGTGCCAGCAGCCCCGACACCCCTCCCTACGAGCAGTACTTC
few,TRBV5-1,12,TRBJ2-7,NA,CASSLQEDEQYF,TGCGCCAGCAGCTTACAGGAAGACGAGCAGTACTTC
many,TRBV6-2/TRBV6-3,13,TRBJ2-7,NA,CASNLHGSYEQYF,TGTGCCAGCAACCTACACGGGTCCTACGAGCAGTACTTC
many,TRBV6-5,15,TRBJ1-5,NA,CASSPLSGSNQPQHF,TGTGCCAGCAGCCCATTAAGCGGGAGCAATCAGCCCCAGCATTTT
NA,TRBV19,13,TRBJ2-1,NA,CASSRGGYSEQFF,TGTGCCAGTAGTAGGGGGGGCTACAGTGAGCAGTTCTTC
many,TRBV9,17,TRBJ2-2,TRBD1,CASSRTGFAGNTGELFF,TGTGCCAGCAGCCGGACAGGGTTCGCGGGTAACACCGGGGAGCTGTTTTTT
many,TRBV30,13,TRBJ1-1,TRBD1,CAWKRGLSTEAFF,TGTGCCTGGAAAAGGGGGCTTAGCACTGAAGCTTTCTTT
many,TRBV7-9,14,TRBJ2-5,NA,CASSLRQAQETQYF,TGTGCCAGCAGCTTGCGTCAGGCCCAAGAGACCCAGTACTTC
once,TRBV20-1,15,TRBJ2-7,TRBD2,CSARPPSQAGAAQYF,TGCAGTGCTAGACCTCCCTCCCAAGCGGGAGCCGCGCAGTACTTC
many,TRBV9,14,TRBJ1-2,TRBD1,CASSVGGQGDGYTF,TGTGCCAGCAGCGTAGGGGGACAGGGTGATGGCTACACCTTC
many,TRBV27,13,TRBJ1-6,TRBD1,CAAAGGRHSPLHF,TGTGCCGCTGCAGGGGGGCGGCATTCACCCCTCCACTTT
NA,TRBV20-1,13,TRBJ2-7,NA,CSARASVNYEQYF,TGCAGTGCTAGGGCTAGCGTTAACTACGAGCAGTACTTC
NA,TRBV7-9,14,TRBJ2-1,NA,CASSPSDPYNEQFF,TGTGCCAGCAGCCCATCAGACCCTTACAATGAGCAGTTCTTC
few,TRBV15,15,TRBJ2-3,TRBD2,CATSRGGRRTDTQYF,TGTGCCACCAGCAGAGGCGGGAGGAGGACAGATACGCAGTATTTT
NA,TRBV24-1,15,TRBJ2-1,TRBD2,CATSDSGTSAIEQIF,TGTGCCACCAGTGATTCCGGGACTAGCGCGATTGAGCAGATCTTC
few,TRBV7-8,14,TRBJ2-5,NA,CASRPGLFQETQYF,TGTGCCAGCAGGCCCGGACTTTTCCAAGAGACCCAGTACTTC
NA,TRBV10-3,17,TRBJ1-3,TRBD1,CAISDLVSGGSGNTIYF,TGTGCCATCAGTGATTTGGTATCAGGGGGCTCTGGAAACACCATATATTTT
NA,TRBV9,16,TRBJ2-3,TRBD1,CASSYSGTGRADTQYF,TGTGCCAGCAGTTACTCCGGGACAGGGCGGGCAGATACGCAGTATTTT
many,TRBV20-1,14,TRBJ2-5,TRBD2,CSASSSGGQETQYF,TGCAGTGCCTCCAGTAGCGGGGGGCAAGAGACCCAGTACTTC
few,TRBV10-3,14,TRBJ1-4,NA,CAISEPRGAGKLFF,TGTGCCATCAGTGAGCCGCGGGGGGCAGGGAAACTGTTTTTT